This T cell receptor beta chain was recovered during a study of glioma-infiltrating T cells. Amplification of TCR alpha and beta CDR3 regions from RNA used iRepertoire nested multiplex PCR. A single record per CDR3 protein comes from TCRdb applying MiXCR to the multiplex PCR reads. Counted here are 20,000 to 25,000 distinct CDR3 sequences, about 22% occurring once; the ten biggest clones make up approximately 14%. This clonotype was observed a handful of times. The germline V and J ends were trimmed by 6 bases and 2 bases, with 7 bases remaining between them. The CDR3 runs 12 residues. Germline V gives CDR1 SGHAT, CDR2 FQNNGV.

The sample was glioma tissue, nonneoplastic brain tissue, or PBMCs (not recorded which). This chain joins TRBV11-2 and TRBJ2-5; D ambiguous. The receptor comes from a human donor with low-grade glioma or glioblastoma, undergoing nonglioma brain surgery, or in good health (not recorded which). The CDR3 coding sequence is TGTGCCAGCAGTCCAAGACAAGAGACCCAGTACTTC. Its protein product is CASSPRQETQYF.